Below, 8 T cell receptor beta chains from the same sample are listed, as sequenced in a study of Graves' ophthalmopathy and Graves' hyperthyroidism. TCR beta CDR3 amplification used RNA transcripts. In the first round, RT-PCR was carried out with HTBI primers, and a multiplex PCR formed the second round. Each CDR3 protein is one row after TCRdb ran MiXCR on the multiplex PCR reads. The table shows 1 million to 1.3 million distinct CDR3 sequences, with 35% to 40% occurring only once. The sequencing sample was made of peripheral blood or thyroid tissue (not recorded which). The source is an adult man with Graves' hyperthyroidism.

This clonotype was picked up many times. V usage is TRBV19 and J usage is TRBJ2-5; TRBD1 matches 9 bases. The V gene's germline CDR1 is LNHDA and CDR2 SQIVND (reference sequence). This CDR3 comprises 14 residues. The V and J ends lost 6 bases and 0 bases, in that order; junction bases with no gene match: 2. CDR3 nucleotides: TGTGCCAGTAGAGGACAGGGGTACCAAGAGACCCAGTACTTC. The encoded protein is CASRGQGYQETQYF. The full variable domain, in which reference TRBV19 and TRBJ2-5 provide the parts outside the CDR3, is DGGITQSPKYLFRKEGQNVTLSCEQNLNHDAMYWYRQDPGQGLRLIYYSQIVNDFQKGDIAEGYSVSREKKESFPLTVTSAQKNPTAFYLCASRGQGYQETQYFGPGTRLLVL.

V usage is TRBV4-3 and J usage is TRBJ1-5, with 7 bases that match TRBD1. Germline V gives CDR1 LGHNA, CDR2 YSLEER. The V segment lost 1 base and the J segment 5 bases; nucleotides outside the gene matches: 5. The CDR3 is 15 amino acids. The CDR3 bases are TGCGCCAGCAGCCAAGCTGACAGGGAGGATCAGCCCCAGCATTTT. Its translation: CASSQADREDQPQHF.

In this sample, this clonotype turned up a few times. This rearrangement joins TRBV7-2 to TRBJ2-6; 7 bases line up with TRBD2. This CDR3 is 17 amino acids long. The J segment lost 0 bases and the V segment lost 2 bases, leaving 4 bases of the junction unmatched. Germline V gene lookup returns CDR1 SGHTA and CDR2 FQGNSA. This CDR3 reads CASSLNGGSSGANVLTF. CDR3 sequence (DNA): TGTGCCAGCAGCTTAAACGGGGGGTCCTCTGGGGCCAACGTCCTGACTTTC.

There are many counts of this clonotype. The chain couples TRBV7-8 to TRBJ2-7; 11 nucleotides align to TRBD2. The CDR3 runs 16 residues. V gave up 0 bases and J gave up 5 bases; unmatched junction bases: 6. In germline, CDR1 is SGHVS, CDR2 FQNEAQ. CDR3 amino acids: CASSLATTSGRNEQYF. The CDR3 DNA sequence: TGTGCCAGCAGCTTAGCGACTACTAGCGGGAGAAACGAGCAGTACTTC.

This clonotype was seen a few times. The V call is TRBV5-4, the J call TRBJ1-6, with 8 positions matching TRBD1. CDR1 is SGHNT and CDR2 is YYREEE in the germline V gene (reference sequence). This CDR3 region has 16 residues. Trimming at V came to 4 bases and at J to 5 bases, leaving 8 bases not matched to a gene. This chain's CDR3 is CASSDAGGPNNSPLHF. The CDR3 coding sequence is TGTGCCAGCAGCGACGCAGGGGGCCCTAATAATTCACCCCTCCACTTT.

This clonotype has at least ten counts. V and J are TRBV6-4 and TRBJ1-5, with D uncertain. From germline, CDR1 is MRHNA and CDR2 SNTAGT. The CDR3 is made up of 16 amino acids. V was cut by 1 base and J by 0 bases, with 10 bases left in between. In nucleotides, the CDR3 is TGTGCCAGCAGTGACTATCGTGGTTATAGCAATCAGCCCCAGCATTTT. It specifies CASSDYRGYSNQPQHF.

This clonotype has at least ten counts. This chain uses TRBV7-2 with TRBJ2-6; a possible D gene is TRBD1 (6 bases). Between the trimmed V and J ends, which lost 1 base and 0 bases, there was a span of 13 bases. Germline lookup yields CDR1 SGHTA and CDR2 FQGNSA. The CDR3 runs to 18 residues. The CDR3 loop reads CASSLVTGSRSGANVLTF. DNA of the CDR3: TGTGCCAGCAGCTTAGTAACAGGGAGTCGCTCTGGGGCCAACGTCCTGACTTTC.

This chain connects TRBV10-2 to TRBJ2-7; possibly TRBD1 for D (6 bases). This CDR3 comprises 16 residues. Germline CDR1 is WSHSY and CDR2 is SAAADI. The V end was cut by 2 bases, the J end by 4 bases, with 18 bases between. Written as DNA, the CDR3 is TGCGCCAGCAGTGAGCCGGACAGTCGGTCAGGGTACGAGCAGTACTTC. Protein: CASSEPDSRSGYEQYF.